Below, 2 T cell receptor beta chains from the same sample are listed, as sequenced in a study of control samples from healthy donors and cancer patients. Data came from immunoSEQ multiplex PCR; TCRdb stores just in-frame clones and leaves some out. The sample comprises some 190,000 clones, approximately 91% of which are singletons, and 1.8% rests with the top ten. The sequenced sample was blood. The receptors originated from a man aged 25 to 40 in good health.

This rearrangement joins TRBV6-5 to TRBJ1-4; D may be TRBD1 (5 bases). Germline CDR1 MNHEY, CDR2 SVGAGI. V lost 8 bases and J lost 4, with 17 bases in between. CDR3 length: 15 residues. In DNA, the CDR3 is TGTGCCAGCTCACCTAGGGGACGGATTAATGAAAAACTGTTTTTT. Protein product: CASSPRGRINEKLFF.

The rearrangement joins TRBV9 to TRBJ2-3, with TRBD1 identical over 11 bases. Trimming at V came to 3 bases and at J to 2 bases, leaving 8 bases not matched to a gene. The CDR3 loop spans 17 amino acids. Per the germline V gene, CDR1 is SGDLS and CDR2 is YYNGEE. The CDR3 DNA is TGTGCCAGCAGCGACTACCGGACAGGGGGCAACACAGATACGCAGTATTTT. Its protein is CASSDYRTGGNTDTQYF.